This TCR beta chain was profiled in a study of T cell changes during pregnancy in multiple sclerosis. About this clone: One end of the junction varies from germline; a read error may be responsible.

The data were produced by immunoSEQ multiplex PCR, yet TCRdb's version contains in-frame clones alone and is incomplete. The repertoire holds about 110,000 clones, with approximately 90% as singletons. The CDR3 is made up of 16 amino acids. The germline V gene has CDR1 SGHTS and CDR2 YDEGEE. Sample: peripheral blood, taken after pregnancy. The gene calls are TRBV5-8 and TRBJ2-1; 7 bases agree with TRBD2. The TCR originated in a female donor with multiple sclerosis, enrolled in a pregnancy study. The CDR3 region has the DNA TGTGCCAGCAGATTGGAATCCGGGAGGACCTACAATGAGCAGTTCTTC. This encodes CASRLESGRTYNEQFF.